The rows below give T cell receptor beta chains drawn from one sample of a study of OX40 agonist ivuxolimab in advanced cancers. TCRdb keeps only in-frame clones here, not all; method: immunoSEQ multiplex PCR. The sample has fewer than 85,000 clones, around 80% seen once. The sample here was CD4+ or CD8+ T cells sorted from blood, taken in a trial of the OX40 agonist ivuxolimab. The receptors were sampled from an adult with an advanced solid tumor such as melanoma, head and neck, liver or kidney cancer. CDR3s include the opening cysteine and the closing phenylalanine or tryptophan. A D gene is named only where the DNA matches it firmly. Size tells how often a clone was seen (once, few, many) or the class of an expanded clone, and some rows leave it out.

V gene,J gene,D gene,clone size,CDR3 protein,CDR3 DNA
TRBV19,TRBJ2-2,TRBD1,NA,CASSRSGQGAGELFF,TGTGCCAGTAGCAGATCAGGACAGGGTGCCGGGGAGCTGTTTTTT
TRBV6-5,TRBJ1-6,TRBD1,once,CASRAGQGNSPLHF,TGTGCCAGCAGAGCCGGACAGGGGAATTCACCCCTCCACTTT
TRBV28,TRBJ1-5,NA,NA,CASSARRGSNQPQHF,TGTGCCAGCAGTGCCCGACGGGGCAGCAATCAGCCCCAGCATTTT
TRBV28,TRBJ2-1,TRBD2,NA,CASSYPGTRNNEQFF,TGTGCCAGCAGTTACCCCGGGACTAGGAACAATGAGCAGTTCTTC
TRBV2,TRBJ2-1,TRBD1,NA,CASSVDRSSYNEQFF,TGTGCCAGCAGCGTGGACAGGAGCTCCTACAATGAGCAGTTCTTC
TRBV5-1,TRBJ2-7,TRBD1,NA,CASSLSEWTGYGEQYF,TGCGCCAGCAGCTTGTCTGAGTGGACAGGGTATGGCGAGCAGTACTTC
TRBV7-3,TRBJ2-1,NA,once,CASSPHGTQNRHEQFF,TGTGCCAGCAGCCCGCACGGGACCCAAAACAGGCATGAGCAGTTCTTC
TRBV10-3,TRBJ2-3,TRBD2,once,CAISEFLAATDTQYF,TGTGCCATCAGTGAGTTTCTAGCGGCAACAGATACGCAGTATTTT
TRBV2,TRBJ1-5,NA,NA,CASSPTDQPQHF,TGTGCCAGCAGCCCAACAGATCAGCCCCAGCATTTT
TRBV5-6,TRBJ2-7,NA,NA,CASSLAWGALEQYF,TGTGCCAGCAGCTTGGCCTGGGGGGCCCTCGAGCAGTACTTC
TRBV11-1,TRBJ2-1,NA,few,CASSFAKSSYNEQFF,TGTGCCAGCAGCTTTGCAAAGAGCTCCTACAATGAGCAGTTCTTC